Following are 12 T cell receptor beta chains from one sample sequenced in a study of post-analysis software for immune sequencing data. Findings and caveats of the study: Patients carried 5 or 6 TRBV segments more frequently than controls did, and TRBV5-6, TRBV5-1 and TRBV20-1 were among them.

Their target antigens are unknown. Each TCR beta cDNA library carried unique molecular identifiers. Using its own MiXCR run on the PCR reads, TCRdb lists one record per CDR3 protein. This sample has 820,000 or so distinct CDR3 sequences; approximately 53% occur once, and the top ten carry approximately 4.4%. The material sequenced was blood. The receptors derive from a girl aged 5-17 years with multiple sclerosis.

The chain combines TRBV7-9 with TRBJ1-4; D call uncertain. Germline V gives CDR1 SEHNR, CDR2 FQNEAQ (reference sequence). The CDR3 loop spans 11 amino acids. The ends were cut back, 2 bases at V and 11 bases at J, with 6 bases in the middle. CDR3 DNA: TGTGCCAGCAGCTTATGGGGTAAACTGTTTTTT. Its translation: CASSLWGKLFF.

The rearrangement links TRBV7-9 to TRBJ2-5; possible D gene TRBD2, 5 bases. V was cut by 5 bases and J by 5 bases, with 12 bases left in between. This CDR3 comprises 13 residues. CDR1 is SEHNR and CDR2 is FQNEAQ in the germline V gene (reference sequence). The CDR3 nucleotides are TGTGCCAGCAGCCCGGGGTTCGGGGAGACCCAGTACTTC. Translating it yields CASSPGFGETQYF.

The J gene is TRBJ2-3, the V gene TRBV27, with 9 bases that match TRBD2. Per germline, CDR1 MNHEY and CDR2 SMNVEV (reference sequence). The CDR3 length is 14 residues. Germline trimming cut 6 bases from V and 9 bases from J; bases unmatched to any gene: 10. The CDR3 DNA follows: TGTGCCAGCAGACCCGGGACTAGCCCACCGACGCAGTATTTT. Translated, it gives CASRPGTSPPTQYF.

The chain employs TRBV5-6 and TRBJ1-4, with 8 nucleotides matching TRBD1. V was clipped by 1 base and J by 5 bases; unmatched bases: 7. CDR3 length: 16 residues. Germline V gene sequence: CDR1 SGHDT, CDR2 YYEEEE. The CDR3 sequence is CASSLPGQGPNEKLFF. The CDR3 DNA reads TGTGCCAGCAGCTTGCCAGGACAGGGCCCGAATGAAAAACTGTTTTTT.

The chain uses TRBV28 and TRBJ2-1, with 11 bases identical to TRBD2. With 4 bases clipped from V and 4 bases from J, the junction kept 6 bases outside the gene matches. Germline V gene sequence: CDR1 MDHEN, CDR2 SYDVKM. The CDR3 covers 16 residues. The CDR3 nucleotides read TGTGCCAGCAGTTACATCGGGACTAGCGGATACAATGAGCAGTTCTTC. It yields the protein CASSYIGTSGYNEQFF. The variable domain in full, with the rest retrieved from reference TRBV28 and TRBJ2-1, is DVKVTQSSRYLVKRTGEKVFLECVQDMDHENMFWYRQDPGLGLRLIYFSYDVKMKEKGDIPEGYSVSREKKERFSLILESASTNQTSMYLCASSYIGTSGYNEQFFGPGTRLTVL.

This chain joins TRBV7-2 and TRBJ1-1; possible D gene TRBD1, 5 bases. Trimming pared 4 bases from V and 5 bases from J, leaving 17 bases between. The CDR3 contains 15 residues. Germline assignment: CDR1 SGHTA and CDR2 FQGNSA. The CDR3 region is CASSSSGGGRTEAFF. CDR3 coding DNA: TGTGCCAGCAGCTCCTCTGGGGGGGGGAGGACTGAAGCTTTCTTT.

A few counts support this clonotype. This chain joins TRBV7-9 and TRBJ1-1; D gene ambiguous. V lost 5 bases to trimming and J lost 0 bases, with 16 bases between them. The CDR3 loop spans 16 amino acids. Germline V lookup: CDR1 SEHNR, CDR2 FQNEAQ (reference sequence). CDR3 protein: CASSLDRNLLNTEAFF. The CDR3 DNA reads TGTGCCAGCAGCCTAGACCGAAATCTGCTGAACACTGAAGCTTTCTTT.

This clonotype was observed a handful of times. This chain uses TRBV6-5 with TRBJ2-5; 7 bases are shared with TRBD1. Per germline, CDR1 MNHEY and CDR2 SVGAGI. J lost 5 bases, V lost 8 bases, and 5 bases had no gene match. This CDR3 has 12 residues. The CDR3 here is CASGRGRETQYF. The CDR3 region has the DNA TGTGCCAGCGGAAGGGGGCGCGAGACCCAGTACTTC.

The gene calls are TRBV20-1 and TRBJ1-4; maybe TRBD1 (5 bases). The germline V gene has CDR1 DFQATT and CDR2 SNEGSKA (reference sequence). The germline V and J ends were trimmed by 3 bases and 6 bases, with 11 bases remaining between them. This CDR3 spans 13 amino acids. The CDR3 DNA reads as TGCAGTGCTAGGGCGGGGACCTATGAAAAACTGTTTTTT. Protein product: CSARAGTYEKLFF.

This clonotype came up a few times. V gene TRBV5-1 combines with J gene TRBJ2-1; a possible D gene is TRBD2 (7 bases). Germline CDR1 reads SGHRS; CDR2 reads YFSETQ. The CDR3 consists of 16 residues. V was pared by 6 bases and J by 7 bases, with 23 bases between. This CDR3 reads CASTLSQAGARNEQFF. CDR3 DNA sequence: TGCGCCAGCACCCTTTCCCAGGCGGGGGCCAGGAATGAGCAGTTCTTC.

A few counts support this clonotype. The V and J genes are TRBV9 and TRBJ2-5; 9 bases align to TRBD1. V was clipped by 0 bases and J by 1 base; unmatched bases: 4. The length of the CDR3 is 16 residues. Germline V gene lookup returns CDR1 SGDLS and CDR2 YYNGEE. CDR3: CASSVGTGGSQETQYF. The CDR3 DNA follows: TGTGCCAGCAGCGTAGGAACAGGGGGCTCCCAAGAGACCCAGTACTTC.

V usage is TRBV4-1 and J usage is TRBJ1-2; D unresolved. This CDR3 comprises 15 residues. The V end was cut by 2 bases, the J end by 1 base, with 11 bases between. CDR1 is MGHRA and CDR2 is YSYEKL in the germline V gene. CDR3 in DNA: TGCGCCAGCAGCCAAACCGGCAGCCTTAACTATGGCTACACCTTC. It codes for CASSQTGSLNYGYTF.